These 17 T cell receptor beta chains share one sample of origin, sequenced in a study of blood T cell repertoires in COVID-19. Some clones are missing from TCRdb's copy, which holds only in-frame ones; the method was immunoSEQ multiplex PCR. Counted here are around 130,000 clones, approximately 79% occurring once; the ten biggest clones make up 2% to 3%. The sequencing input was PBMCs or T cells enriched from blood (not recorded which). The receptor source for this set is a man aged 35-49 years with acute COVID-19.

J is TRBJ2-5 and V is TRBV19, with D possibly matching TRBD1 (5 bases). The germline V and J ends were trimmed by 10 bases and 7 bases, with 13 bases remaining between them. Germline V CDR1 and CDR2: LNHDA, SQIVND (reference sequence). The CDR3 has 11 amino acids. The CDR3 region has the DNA TGTGCCACCAGGGCGGAAGGGACCCAGTACTTC. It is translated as CATRAEGTQYF. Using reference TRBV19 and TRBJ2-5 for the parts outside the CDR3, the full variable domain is DGGITQSPKYLFRKEGQNVTLSCEQNLNHDAMYWYRQDPGQGLRLIYYSQIVNDFQKGDIAEGYSVSREKKESFPLTVTSAQKNPTAFYLCATRAEGTQYFGPGTRLLVL.

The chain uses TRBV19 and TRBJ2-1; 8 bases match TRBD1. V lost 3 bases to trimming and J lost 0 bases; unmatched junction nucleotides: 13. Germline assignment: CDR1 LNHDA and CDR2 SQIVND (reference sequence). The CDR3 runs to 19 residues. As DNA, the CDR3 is TGTGCCAGTAGTATCAGGGGGCAAGTGAGCGGAGCCTCCTACAATGAGCAGTTCTTC. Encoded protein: CASSIRGQVSGASYNEQFF.

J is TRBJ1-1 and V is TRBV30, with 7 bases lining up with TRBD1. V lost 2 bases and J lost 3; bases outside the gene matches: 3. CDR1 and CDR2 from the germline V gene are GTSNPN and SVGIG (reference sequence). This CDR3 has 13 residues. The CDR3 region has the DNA TGTGCCTGGAGTACCCAGGGGGACACTGAAGCTTTCTTT. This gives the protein CAWSTQGDTEAFF.

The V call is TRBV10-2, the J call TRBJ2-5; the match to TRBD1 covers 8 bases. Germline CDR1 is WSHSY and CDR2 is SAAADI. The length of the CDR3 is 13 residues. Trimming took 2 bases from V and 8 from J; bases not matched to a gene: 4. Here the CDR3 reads CASSEAQGGTQYF. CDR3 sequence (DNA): TGCGCCAGCAGTGAGGCACAGGGGGGCACCCAGTACTTC.

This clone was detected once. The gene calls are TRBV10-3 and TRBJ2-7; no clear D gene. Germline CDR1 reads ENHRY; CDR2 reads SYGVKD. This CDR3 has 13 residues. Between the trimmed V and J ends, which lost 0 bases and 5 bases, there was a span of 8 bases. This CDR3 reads CAISESQPHEQYF. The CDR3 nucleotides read TGTGCCATCAGTGAGTCACAGCCCCACGAGCAGTACTTC.

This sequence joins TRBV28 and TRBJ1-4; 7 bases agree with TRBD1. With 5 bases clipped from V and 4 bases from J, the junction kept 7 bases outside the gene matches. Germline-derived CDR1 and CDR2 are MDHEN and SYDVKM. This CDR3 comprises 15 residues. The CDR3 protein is CASSPGTVFNEKLFF. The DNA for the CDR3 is TGTGCCAGCAGTCCAGGGACAGTTTTTAATGAAAAACTGTTTTTT.

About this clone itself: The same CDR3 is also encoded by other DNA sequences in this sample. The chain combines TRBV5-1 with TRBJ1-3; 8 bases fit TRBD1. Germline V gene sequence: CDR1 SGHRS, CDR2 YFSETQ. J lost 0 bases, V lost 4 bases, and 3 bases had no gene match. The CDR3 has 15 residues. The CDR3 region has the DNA TGCGCCAGCAGCGGCGGACAGGGCTCTGGAAACACCATATATTTT. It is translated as CASSGGQGSGNTIYF.

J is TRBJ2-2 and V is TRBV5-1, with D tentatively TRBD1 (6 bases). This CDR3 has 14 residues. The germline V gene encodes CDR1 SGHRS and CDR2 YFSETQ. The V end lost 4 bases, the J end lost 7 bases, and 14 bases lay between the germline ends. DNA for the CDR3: TGCGCCAGCAGCCCGGGACACGAAGGCGGGGAGCTGTTTTTT. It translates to CASSPGHEGGELFF.

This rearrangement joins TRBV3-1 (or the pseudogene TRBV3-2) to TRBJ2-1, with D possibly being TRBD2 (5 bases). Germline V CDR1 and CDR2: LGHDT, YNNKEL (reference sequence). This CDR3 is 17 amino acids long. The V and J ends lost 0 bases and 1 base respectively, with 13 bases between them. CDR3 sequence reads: CASSQESPGFSYNEQFF. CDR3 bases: TGTGCCAGCAGCCAAGAATCGCCGGGGTTTTCCTACAATGAGCAGTTCTTC.

The CDR3 sequence is CASSMGGYNSPLHF. The CDR3 nucleotides are TGTGCCAGTAGTATGGGAGGTTATAATTCACCCCTCCACTTT. The chain carries TRBV19 and TRBJ1-6; D is unclear. The V gene's germline CDR1 is LNHDA and CDR2 SQIVND (reference sequence). CDR3 size: 14 residues. Between the trimmed V and J ends, which lost 3 bases and 4 bases, there was a span of 7 bases.

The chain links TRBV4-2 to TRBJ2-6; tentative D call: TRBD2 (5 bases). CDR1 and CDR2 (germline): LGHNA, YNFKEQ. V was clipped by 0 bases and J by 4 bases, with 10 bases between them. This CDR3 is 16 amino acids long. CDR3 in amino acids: CASSQDQGSGANVLTF. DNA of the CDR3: TGTGCCAGCAGCCAAGATCAAGGGAGCGGGGCCAACGTCCTGACTTTC.

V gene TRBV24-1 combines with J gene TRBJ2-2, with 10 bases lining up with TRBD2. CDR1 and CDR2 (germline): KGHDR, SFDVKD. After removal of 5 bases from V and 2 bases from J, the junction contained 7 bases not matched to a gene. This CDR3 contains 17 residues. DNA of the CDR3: TGTGCCACCAGTGGCGGTAGCGGGAGGAGAAACACCGGGGAGCTGTTTTTT. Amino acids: CATSGGSGRRNTGELFF.

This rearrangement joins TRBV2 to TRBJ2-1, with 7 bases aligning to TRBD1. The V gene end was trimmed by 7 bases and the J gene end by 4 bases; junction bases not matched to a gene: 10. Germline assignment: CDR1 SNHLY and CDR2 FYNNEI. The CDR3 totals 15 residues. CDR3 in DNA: TGTGCCAGCACCCGGCCCGGGACAGAATACAATGAGCAGTTCTTC. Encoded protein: CASTRPGTEYNEQFF.

DNA for the CDR3: TGCGCCAGCAGCCACCTGGGACAGGGGGCGGAAAACATTCAGTACTTC. It specifies CASSHLGQGAENIQYF. The chain has TRBV5-1 and TRBJ2-4; 12 positions match TRBD1. V trimming: 4 bases; J trimming: 5 bases; junction bases outside the gene matches: 7. The CDR3 is 16 residues long. CDR1 SGHRS and CDR2 YFSETQ come from the germline V gene.

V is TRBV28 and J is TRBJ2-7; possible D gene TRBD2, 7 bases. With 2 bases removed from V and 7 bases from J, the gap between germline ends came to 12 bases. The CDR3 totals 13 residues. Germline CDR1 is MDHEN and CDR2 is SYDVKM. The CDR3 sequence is CASSLGGAREQYF. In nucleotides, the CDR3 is TGTGCCAGCAGTTTAGGGGGGGCGCGGGAGCAGTACTTC.

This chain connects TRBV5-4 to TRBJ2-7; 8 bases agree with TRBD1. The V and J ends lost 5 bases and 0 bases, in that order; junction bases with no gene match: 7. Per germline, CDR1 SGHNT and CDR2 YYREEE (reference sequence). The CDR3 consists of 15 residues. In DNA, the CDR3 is TGTGCCAGCAGTAAACCGGGACAGGCCTCCTACGAGCAGTACTTC. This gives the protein CASSKPGQASYEQYF.

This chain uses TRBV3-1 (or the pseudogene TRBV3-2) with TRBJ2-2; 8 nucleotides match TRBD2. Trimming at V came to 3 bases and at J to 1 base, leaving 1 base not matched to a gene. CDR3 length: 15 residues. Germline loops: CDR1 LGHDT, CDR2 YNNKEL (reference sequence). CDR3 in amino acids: CASSQAGGNTGELFF. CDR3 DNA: TGTGCCAGCAGCCAGGCGGGGGGGAACACCGGGGAGCTGTTTTTT.